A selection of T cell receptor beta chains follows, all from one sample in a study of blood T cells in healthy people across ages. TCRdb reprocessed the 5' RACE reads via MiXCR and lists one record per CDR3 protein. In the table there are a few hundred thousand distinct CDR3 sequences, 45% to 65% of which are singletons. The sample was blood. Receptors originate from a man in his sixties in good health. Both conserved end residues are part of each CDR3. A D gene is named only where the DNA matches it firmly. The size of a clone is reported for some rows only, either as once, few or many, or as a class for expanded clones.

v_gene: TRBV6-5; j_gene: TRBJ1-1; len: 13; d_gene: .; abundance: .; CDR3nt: TGTGCCAGCAAAGGTGCCGGAAACACTGAAGCTTTCTTT; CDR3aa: CASKGAGNTEAFF
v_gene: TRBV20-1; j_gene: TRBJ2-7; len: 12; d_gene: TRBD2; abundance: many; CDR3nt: TGCAGTGCTAGAGAGCGGGAGTACGAGCAGTACTTC; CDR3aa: CSAREREYEQYF
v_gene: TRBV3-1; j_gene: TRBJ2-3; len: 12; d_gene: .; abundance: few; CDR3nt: TGTGCCAGCAGCCAAGAAACAGATACGCAGTATTTT; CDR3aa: CASSQETDTQYF
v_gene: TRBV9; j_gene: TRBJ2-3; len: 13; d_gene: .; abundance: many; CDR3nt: TGTGCCAGCAGTAGGGATTCCACAGATACGCAGTATTTT; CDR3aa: CASSRDSTDTQYF
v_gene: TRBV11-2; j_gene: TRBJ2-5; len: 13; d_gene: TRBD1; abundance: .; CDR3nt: TGTGCCAGCAGCTGTGACAGGGGGCCGCTGCAGTACTTC; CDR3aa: CASSCDRGPLQYF
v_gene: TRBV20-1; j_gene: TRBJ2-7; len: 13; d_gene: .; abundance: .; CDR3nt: TGCAGTGCTAGAGGGACCTATGAGTGGGAGCAGTACTTC; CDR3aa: CSARGTYEWEQYF
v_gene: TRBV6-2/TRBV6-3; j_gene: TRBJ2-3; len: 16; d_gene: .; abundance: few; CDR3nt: TGTGCCAGCAGTTACGCGTCTAGCTACTCGGGAGATACGCAGTATTTT; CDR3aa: CASSYASSYSGDTQYF
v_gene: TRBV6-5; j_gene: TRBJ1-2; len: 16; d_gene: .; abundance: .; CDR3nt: TGTGCCAGCAGCCCACGTACCGGGACCGCTCCCAATGGCTACACCTTC; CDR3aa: CASSPRTGTAPNGYTF
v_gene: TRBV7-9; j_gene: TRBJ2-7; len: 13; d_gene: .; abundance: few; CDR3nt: TGTGCCAGCAGCTCATCAGGTTCCTACGAGCAGTACTTC; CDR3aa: CASSSSGSYEQYF
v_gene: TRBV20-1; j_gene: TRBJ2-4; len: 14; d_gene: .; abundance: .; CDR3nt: TGCAGTGCTAGTGGAGGTAACCCGAAAAACATTCAGTACTTC; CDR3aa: CSASGGNPKNIQYF
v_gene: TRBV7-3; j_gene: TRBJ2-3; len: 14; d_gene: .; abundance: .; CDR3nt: TGTGCCAGCAGCTCCCCTGTTATGCCAAATACGCAGTATTTT; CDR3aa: CASSSPVMPNTQYF
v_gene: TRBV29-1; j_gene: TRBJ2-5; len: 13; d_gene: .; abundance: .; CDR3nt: TGCAGCGTCCGACAGGTTCCACAAGAGACCCAGTACTTC; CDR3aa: CSVRQVPQETQYF
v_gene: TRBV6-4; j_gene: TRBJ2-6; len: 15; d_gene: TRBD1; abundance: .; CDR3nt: TGTGCCAGCAGTGACGGGACAGCTGGGGCCAACGTCCTGACTTTC; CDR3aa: CASSDGTAGANVLTF
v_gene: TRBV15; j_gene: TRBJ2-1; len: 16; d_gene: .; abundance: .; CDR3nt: TGTGCCACCAGCAGTGAAGCTCGGGGGGCATTCCTAAAGCAGTTCTTC; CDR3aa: CATSSEARGAFLKQFF
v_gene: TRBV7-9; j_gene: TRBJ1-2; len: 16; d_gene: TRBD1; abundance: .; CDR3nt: TGTGCCAGCAGGAGTGGACAGGGTACCCCTGAGGCTGGCTACACCTTC; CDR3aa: CASRSGQGTPEAGYTF
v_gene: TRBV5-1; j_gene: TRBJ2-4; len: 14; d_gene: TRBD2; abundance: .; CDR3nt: TGCGCCAGCAGCTTGGACGCTAGCGGAAACATTCAGTACTTC; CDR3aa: CASSLDASGNIQYF
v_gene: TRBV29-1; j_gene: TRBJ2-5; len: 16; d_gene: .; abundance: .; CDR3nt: TGCAGCGTTGAACCCATCGCAGGGTCCGGCCAAGAGACCCAGTACTTC; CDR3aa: CSVEPIAGSGQETQYF
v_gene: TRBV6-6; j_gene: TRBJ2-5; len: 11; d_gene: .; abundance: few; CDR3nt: TGTGCCAGCAGTTCCCGGATGACCCAGTACTTC; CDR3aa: CASSSRMTQYF
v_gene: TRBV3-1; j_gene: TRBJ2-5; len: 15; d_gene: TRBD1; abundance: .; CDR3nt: TGTGCCAGCAGCCAAGTACAGGGGGTTCAAGAGACCCAGTACTTC; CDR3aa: CASSQVQGVQETQYF
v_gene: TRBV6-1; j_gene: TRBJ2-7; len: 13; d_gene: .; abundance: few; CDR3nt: TGTGCCAGCAGTGAAGCGGGCAGCTACGAGCAGTACTTC; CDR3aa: CASSEAGSYEQYF
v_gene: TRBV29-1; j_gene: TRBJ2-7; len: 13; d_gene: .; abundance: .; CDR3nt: TGCAGCGTTGGACAACCTCTCTCCTACGAGCAGTACTTC; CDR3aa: CSVGQPLSYEQYF
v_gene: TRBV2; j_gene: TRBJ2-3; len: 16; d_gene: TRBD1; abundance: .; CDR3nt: TGTGCCAGCAGTGACCCAGCCGGGACAGGGATAGATACGCAGTATTTT; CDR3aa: CASSDPAGTGIDTQYF
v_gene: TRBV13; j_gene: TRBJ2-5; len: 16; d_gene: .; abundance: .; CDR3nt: TGTGCCAGCAGCCGCGTGGTCGGGGGGCGAGGAGAGACCCAGTACTTC; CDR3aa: CASSRVVGGRGETQYF
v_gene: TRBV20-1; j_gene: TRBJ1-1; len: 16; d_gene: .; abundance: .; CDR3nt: TGCAGTGCTAGAGATCTACTAGGGGGGAGAAACACTGAAGCTTTCTTT; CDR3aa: CSARDLLGGRNTEAFF
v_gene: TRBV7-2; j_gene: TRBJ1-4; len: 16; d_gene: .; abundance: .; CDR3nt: TGTGCCAGCAGCTTAGACGGGGACCCCTCTAATGAAAAACTGTTTTTT; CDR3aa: CASSLDGDPSNEKLFF
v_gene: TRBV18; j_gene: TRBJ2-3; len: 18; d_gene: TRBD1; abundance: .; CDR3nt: TGTGCCAGCTCACGCCAGGATACCGGGACAGGGTTGACAGATACGCAGTATTTT; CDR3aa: CASSRQDTGTGLTDTQYF